This TCR beta chain was captured in a study of shared clonotypes between healthy human individuals. Turning to the study itself: Three plates were used per donor for CD4 naive, three for CD4 memory, two for CD8 naive and one for CD8 memory.

Study results and caveats: Despite large depth, sorted-subset datasets appeared incompletely sequenced.

This CDR3 contains 15 residues. V lost 6 bases and J 2 bases, leaving 17 bases between the germline ends. Germline values: CDR1 SGHRS, CDR2 YFSETQ. Sequenced by immunoSEQ multiplex PCR; TCRdb stores in-frame clones only, minus some. The sample shows approximately 700,000 clones, 60% to 75% of them seen only once. About this clone itself: Its target is not known.

This rearrangement joins TRBV5-1 to TRBJ2-5; either TRBD1 or TRBD2 may supply D (6 bases each). The sample taken for sequencing was memory CD4+ T cells sorted from blood. Documented subset: CD45RA-negative fraction. The sequence came from a woman in her 30s in good health. For the CDR3, the DNA is TGCGCCAGCACCCTGGGGGGCCGCATTCAAGAGACCCAGTACTTC. Translating it yields CASTLGGRIQETQYF.